This T cell receptor (beta chain) was found in a study of cytomegalovirus exposure and HLA in healthy donors. Study-wide background: An early data release held around 80 million unique TCRs from HLA-typed donors.

With 3 bases clipped from V and 1 base from J, the junction kept 10 bases outside the gene matches. Germline loops: CDR1 SEHNR, CDR2 FQNEAQ (reference sequence). The CDR3 runs to 17 residues. Primers for the PCR totalled 60 Vbeta and 13 Jbeta. The protocol was immunoSEQ multiplex PCR, while the TCRdb copy is restricted to in-frame clones and leaves out a portion. This sample has under 200,000 clones; roughly 85% occur once, and the top ten carry about 1.8%. The sequence was obtained from a young woman in good health and CMV-seronegative. What was sequenced was PBMCs. The V call is TRBV7-9, the J call TRBJ2-7, with TRBD2 matching over 9 bases. The CDR3 DNA reads as TGTGCCAGCAGCTTTAGCCTAGCGGGAAGCTCTTCCTACGAGCAGTACTTC. This encodes CASSFSLAGSSSYEQYF.